This TCR beta chain originates from a study of blood T cell repertoires in COVID-19. Study summary: Samples came from the United States, Italy and Spain, spanning acute and convalescent COVID-19. Sample material is recorded as cDNA or gDNA derived from T cells, B-cell-depleted T cells, or PBMCs.

Under the authors' procedure: Estimation of nucleated cell counts relied on the amplification of reference gene primers. This table comes from immunoSEQ multiplex PCR, and its TCRdb copy is limited to in-frame clones, with some not included. V, J and clone size are those of that table, while D and trimming were read from the DNA. Of approximately 290,000 clones in the sample, 89% were seen once. Germline values: CDR1 MNHNY, CDR2 SVGAGI (reference sequence). V lost 6 bases and J lost 4, with 10 bases in between. The CDR3 spans 13 residues. Patients of the Seattle cohort, enrolled during active infection, were followed longitudinally.

The TCR sequence derives from a woman aged 30 to 39 with COVID-19, enrolled during active disease. Sample: peripheral blood. The rearrangement joins TRBV6-6 to TRBJ1-5; D remains ambiguous. CDR3 sequence: CASRNSGNQPQHF. The CDR3 nucleotides read TGTGCCAGCAGGAACTCGGGAAATCAGCCCCAGCATTTT.